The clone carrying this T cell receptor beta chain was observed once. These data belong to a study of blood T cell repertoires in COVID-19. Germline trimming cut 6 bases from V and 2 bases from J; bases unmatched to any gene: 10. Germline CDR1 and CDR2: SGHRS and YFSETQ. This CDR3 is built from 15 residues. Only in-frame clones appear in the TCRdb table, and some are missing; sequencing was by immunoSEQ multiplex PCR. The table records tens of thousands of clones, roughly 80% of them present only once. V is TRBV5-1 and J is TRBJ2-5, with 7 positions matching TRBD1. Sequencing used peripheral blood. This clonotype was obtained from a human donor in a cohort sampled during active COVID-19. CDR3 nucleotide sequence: TGCGCCAGCAACAGAGAGGGACAGATACAAGAGACCCAGTACTTC. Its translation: CASNREGQIQETQYF.